This T cell receptor (beta chain) came from a study of long-term antiretroviral therapy in people with HIV (dated by TCRdb to between 2021 and 2022). General notes on the study: Collection of the earliest samples took place about a decade ahead of the 2015 WHO recommendation for immediate ART, at a time when ART was typically delayed until CD4 counts fell. This retrospective serial study examined whether starting ART and sustained HIV suppression were associated with changes in the composition and diversity of the TRB repertoire in peripheral blood. From 30 adults with confirmed HIV infection, the cohort provided over 150 cryopreserved PBMC samples, gathered serially across a mean of approximately six years (range 1-12). Eleven of the 30 participants with HIV were female. No cross-contamination during QIAcube processing was seen in test extractions of a monoclonal T-cell line run alongside a few dozen polyclonal samples.

Inclusion was restricted to participants for whom at least one PBMC sample before ART initiation and at least two post-ART samples were available. All participants with HIV were treated in the United States of America. Cryopreserved samples of about 0.95-11 million PBMC were thawed and washed before DNA extraction. At the time of the earliest PBMC sample, participants with HIV were aged between about 20 and 54 years. PBMC samples were contributed by each participant from 1-4 timepoints before ART initiation and 2-8 timepoints after ART initiation, with a median of 7 samples. Serial HIV viral load, CD4+ T-cell count, ART history and demographic data were obtained for every participant. A Qiagen kit on a QIAcube was used to extract genomic DNA from unsorted PBMC, with samples processed in batches of 12. As for this clone: Its target antigen remains unknown. Base qualities were left out, and no much larger clone turns up one base away.

Sequencing of the TRB variable region was done with the immunoSEQ hsTCRB v3.0 assay at survey level resolution. The targeted TRB sequencing depth was about 40,000-50,000 T-cell genomes per sample. An Illumina MiSeq with a v3 150-cycle kit was used to sequence the pooled TRB libraries. The authors' pipeline ran thus. Analysis of repertoires was carried out in R inside a reproducible Nextflow workflow spanning QC, data transformation and analysis. LymphoSeq2, an R package for AIRR-Seq data exploration, was used to implement custom analyses. Four samples that yielded fewer than 5000 total TRB sequences were excluded, so that approximately 170 HIV repertoires were analyzed. Among the 180 to 200 retained HIV repertoires, 55 to 60 were collected before ART initiation and 129 after ART initiation. Repertoires were downsampled to 5000 TRB nucleotide sequences, with summary statistics averaged over 100 downsampling iterations. Only TRB sequences with CDR3 regions of at least seven amino acids were retained for analysis. A Shannon entropy-derived clonality score and the Gini coefficient were used to measure diversity. Repertoire networks linked the top 5000 CDR3 amino acid sequences whenever two sequences differed by an edit distance of one. For TRB CDR3 amino acid sequences, GLIPH2 was used to predict antigen specificity groups and MHC restriction. Known CMV, EBV, HIV or tissue antigen associations were flagged by matching CDR3 amino acid sequences against VDJdb and McPAS-TCR. Pre-ART, post-ART and control groups were compared with Wilcoxon signed-rank tests and Holm-Bonferroni correction. The table comes from immuneACCESS by way of TCRdb, which keeps in-frame sequences with V and J called. Part of the clones is missing from these tables; in studies checked, under half for an unresolved V gene and the rest for unknown reasons. Clone size and the V and J calls come from that table; the DNA yielded D and trimming. A total of some 19,000 clones appear in this sample, 84% of them only once. Together, the top ten hold about 8% of the sample.

Study-level results and caveats: Starting ART was linked to a significant rise in TRB diversity, yet even with long-term ART the diversity remained significantly lower than in transplant donor controls. Inferences about post-ART repertoire changes were limited because no data were available on ART adherence, viral resistance or therapy changes. The samples were dated from the mid-2000s to the late 2010s, and the ART regimens that were used may be less effective than current ART regimens. At every time point, the repertoire was dominated by expanded TRB clones first identified before ART initiation, although this dominance fluctuated and, in many PLHIV, declined after ART. Since PBMC availability was limited, sequencing covered only the TCR beta chain, with no alpha chain pairing. Because pre-ART samples had limited cell numbers, unsorted PBMC were profiled rather than sorted CD4+ and CD8+ T cells. CDR3 length ranges in HIV repertoires were narrower than in controls, and network structure suggested an antigen-experienced repertoire with only a slight naive shift after ART.

The germline V gene yields SGHDN for CDR1 and FVKESK for CDR2. Trimming at the junction amounts to 4 bases on V and 0 bases on J, and the germline ends lie 7 bases apart. The CDR3 starts with the cysteine, ends with the phenylalanine, and has 15 residues. The entry retains the CDR3 DNA only, 45 bases that are in frame from base 1. The sequencing here drew on unsorted PBMCs, taken 0.9 years after starting antiretroviral therapy. This receptor was identified in a young man with HIV. The chain uses TRBV14 and TRBJ2-6; the D gene is unclear. The DNA reads TGTGCCAGCAGCCCGTCATTCTCTGGGGCCAACGTCCTGACTTTC. The translation is CASSPSFSGANVLTF. This CDR3, with the reference TRBV14 and TRBJ2-6 proteins standing in past its ends, gives the full variable domain EAGVTQFPSHSVIEKGQTVTLRCDPISGHDNLYWYRRVMGKEIKFLLHFVKESKQDESGMPNNRFLAERTGGTYSTLKVQPAELEDSGVYFCASSPSFSGANVLTFGAGSRLTVL.